This TCR beta chain emerged from a study of beta chain features in type 1 diabetes. Study-wide results and limits: All four CD4+ subsets of Type 1 diabetes patients contained TCRB CDR3s that were moderately but significantly shorter.

The isolated RNA, all of it, was reverse transcribed, so expressed TCRB transcripts were what got sequenced. This table comes from immunoSEQ multiplex PCR, and its TCRdb copy is limited to in-frame clones, with some not included. The sample yields roughly 260,000 clones, 9.5% to 13% seen once. Note on this clone: The target antigen is unknown.

Germline loops: CDR1 SGDLS, CDR2 YYNGEE. This CDR3 has 15 residues. V lost 5 bases to trimming and J lost 2 bases, with 13 bases between them. The specimen was naive CD4+ T cells from blood. The receptor was derived from a man in his thirties or forties with type 1 diabetes. V gene TRBV9 combines with J gene TRBJ2-2, with D hard to call. The CDR3 protein is CASSKMNRNTGELFF. For the CDR3, the DNA is TGTGCCAGCAGTAAGATGAATAGAAACACCGGGGAGCTGTTTTTT. The full variable domain, rest sourced from reference TRBV9 and TRBJ2-2, is DSGVTQTPKHLITATGQRVTLRCSPRSGDLSVYWYQQSLDQGLQFLIQYYNGEERAKGNILERFSAQQFPDLHSELNLSSLELGDSALYFCASSKMNRNTGELFFGEGSRLTVL.